There are a few counts of the clone carrying this TCR beta chain. The record originates from a study of T cells in Graves' hyperthyroidism and ophthalmopathy. Germline CDR1 reads SGHVS; CDR2 reads FQNEAQ. The ends were cut back, 1 base at V and 4 bases at J, with 7 bases in the middle. This CDR3 region has 14 residues. TCR beta CDR3 regions were amplified from RNA. With the HTBI primer set, the TCR CDR3 went through a first round of RT-PCR. Each CDR3 protein gets one entry after TCRdb re-called the multiplex PCR reads with MiXCR. The sample lists about 840,000 distinct CDR3 sequences; roughly 40% were seen once.

This chain connects TRBV7-8 to TRBJ2-2; no reliable D call. Sequencing input: blood. This clonotype was obtained from a young man with Graves' hyperthyroidism. DNA for the CDR3: TGTGCCAGCAGCTTAGAATCCCTCACCGGGGAGCTGTTTTTT. It is translated as CASSLESLTGELFF.